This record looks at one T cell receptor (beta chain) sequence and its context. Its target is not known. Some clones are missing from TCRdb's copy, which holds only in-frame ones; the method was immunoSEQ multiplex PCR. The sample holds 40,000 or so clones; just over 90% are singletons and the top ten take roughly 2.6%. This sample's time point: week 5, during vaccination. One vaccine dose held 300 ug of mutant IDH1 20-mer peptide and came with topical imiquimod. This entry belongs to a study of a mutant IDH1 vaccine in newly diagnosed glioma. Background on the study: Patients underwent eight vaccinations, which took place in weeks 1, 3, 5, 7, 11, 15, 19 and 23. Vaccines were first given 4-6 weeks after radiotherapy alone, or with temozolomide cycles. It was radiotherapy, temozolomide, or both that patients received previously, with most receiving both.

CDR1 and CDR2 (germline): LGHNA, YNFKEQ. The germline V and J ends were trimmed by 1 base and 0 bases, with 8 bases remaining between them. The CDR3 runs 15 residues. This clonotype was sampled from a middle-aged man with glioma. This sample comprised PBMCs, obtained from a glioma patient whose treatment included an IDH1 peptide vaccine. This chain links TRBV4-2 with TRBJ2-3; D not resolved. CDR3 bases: TGTGCCAGCAGCCAAGGGCTAGTCAGCACAGATACGCAGTATTTT. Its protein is CASSQGLVSTDTQYF.